Presented here are 27 T cell receptor beta chains from one specimen sequenced in a study of blood T cell repertoires in COVID-19. Profiling relied on immunoSEQ multiplex PCR, and the TCRdb table lists in-frame clones only, not all of them. The sample has around 130,000 clones, about 85% seen once. The specimen was peripheral blood. These receptors all stem from a man between 70 and 80 years old with acute or convalescent COVID-19.

The CDR3, as DNA: TGTGCCAGCAGCCAAGATTCCCGGGACATTTGGGGCTACACCTTC. It specifies CASSQDSRDIWGYTF. The V gene is TRBV14, the J gene TRBJ1-2; a possible D gene is TRBD1 (6 bases). The germline CDR1 and CDR2 sequences are SGHDN and FVKESK. The V end was cut by 0 bases, the J end by 8 bases, with 16 bases between. The CDR3 extends over 15 amino acids.

DNA for the CDR3: TGTGCCATCAGTGAGTCGCAGGGGAACACTGAAGCTTTCTTT. It encodes CAISESQGNTEAFF. The chain has TRBV10-3 and TRBJ1-1; TRBD1 is a possible D gene (5 bases). The ends were cut back, 0 bases at V and 1 base at J, with 6 bases in the middle. CDR1 and CDR2 from the germline V gene are ENHRY and SYGVKD. This CDR3 is 14 amino acids long.

The chain employs TRBV6-6 and TRBJ2-7; TRBD1 agrees at 8 bases. Trimming removed 6 bases from V and 0 bases from J; junction bases left unmatched: 7. Germline V gives CDR1 MNHNY, CDR2 SVGAGI (reference sequence). The CDR3 contains 15 residues. The CDR3 DNA reads as TGTGCCAGCAGCCGCAGGGGGCCGTACTCCTACGAGCAGTACTTC. Protein sequence: CASSRRGPYSYEQYF.

This clone was seen just once. The J gene is TRBJ1-1, the V gene TRBV6-5; TRBD1 aligns across 9 bases. There are 13 residues in the CDR3. CDR1 is MNHEY and CDR2 is SVGAGI in the germline V gene. CDR3: CVTRQGVNTEAFF. The CDR3, as DNA: TGTGTTACTCGACAGGGGGTAAACACTGAAGCTTTCTTT.

The chain carries TRBV10-3 and TRBJ1-1, with TRBD1 matching over 8 bases. Looked up from germline, CDR1 is ENHRY and CDR2 is SYGVKD. The CDR3 has 13 amino acids. V dropped 8 bases and J dropped 11; count of bases not matched to a gene: 13. CDR3 region: CAISGQAGEGAFF. As DNA, the CDR3 is TGTGCCATCTCGGGACAGGCGGGTGAGGGTGCTTTCTTT.

This clone was observed once. The V and J genes are TRBV5-1 and TRBJ1-4, with 8 bases that match TRBD1. Germline trimming cut 4 bases from V and 5 bases from J; bases unmatched to any gene: 13. This CDR3 has 17 residues. CDR1 is SGHRS, CDR2 YFSETQ, per germline. This chain's CDR3 is CASSPQPTGVGNEKLFF. Written as DNA, the CDR3 is TGCGCCAGCAGCCCACAACCGACAGGGGTCGGGAATGAAAAACTGTTTTTT. Combining the CDR3 with reference TRBV5-1 and TRBJ1-4 gives the whole variable domain KAGVTQTPRYLIKTRGQQVTLSCSPISGHRSVSWYQQTPGQGLQFLFEYFSETQRNKGNFPGRFSGRQFSNSRSEMNVSTLELGDSALYLCASSPQPTGVGNEKLFFGSGTQLSVL.

V and J are TRBV6-1 and TRBJ2-1; perhaps TRBD1 as D (6 bases). Trimming left V 2 bases short and J 4 bases short, with 12 bases between. This CDR3 has 15 residues. Germline lookup yields CDR1 MNHNS and CDR2 SASEGT. CDR3 in DNA: TGTGCCAGCAGTGAATGGCAGGGGACATACAATGAGCAGTTCTTC. This gives the protein CASSEWQGTYNEQFF.

This rearrangement joins TRBV4-2 to TRBJ2-5; TRBD1 might be the D (6 bases). The CDR3 spans 17 residues. The germline CDR1 and CDR2 sequences are LGHNA and YNFKEQ. The germline V and J ends were trimmed by 0 bases and 2 bases, with 16 bases remaining between them. For the CDR3, the DNA is TGTGCCAGCAGCCAAGATCTAGTAGGTAGGGGGCAAGAGACCCAGTACTTC. It translates to CASSQDLVGRGQETQYF.

The chain has TRBV5-1 and TRBJ2-3; the D gene is possibly TRBD1 (6 bases). The germline V gene encodes CDR1 SGHRS and CDR2 YFSETQ. There are 13 residues in the CDR3. The ends were cut back, 3 bases at V and 4 bases at J, with 9 bases in the middle. As DNA, the CDR3 is TGCGCCAGCAGCTCGCGGACAGCAGATACGCAGTATTTT. Its translation is CASSSRTADTQYF.

This clone has a single count. CDR3 nucleotide sequence: TGTGCCAGCAGCCCAGGGGGCCTGGGGTACAATGAGCAGTTCTTC. Translating gives CASSPGGLGYNEQFF. This chain links TRBV4-2 with TRBJ2-1; 8 positions agree with TRBD1. V trimming: 4 bases; J trimming: 4 bases; junction bases outside the gene matches: 6. The CDR3 contains 15 residues. Germline CDR1 LGHNA, CDR2 YNFKEQ.

This clone was picked up a small number of times. The chain combines TRBV7-9 with TRBJ1-5; 11 bases are shared with TRBD1. Germline CDR1 reads SEHNR; CDR2 reads FQNEAQ (reference sequence). The junction had 8 bases not matched to a gene; V was cut back by 5 bases and J by 8 bases. The CDR3 contains 15 residues. DNA of the CDR3: TGTGCCAGCAGCCGGGGACAGGGGGGTGAGGAGCCCCAGCATTTT. Translation gives CASSRGQGGEEPQHF. Combining the CDR3 with reference TRBV7-9 and TRBJ1-5 gives the whole variable domain DTGVSQNPRHKITKRGQNVTFRCDPISEHNRLYWYRQTLGQGPEFLTYFQNEAQLEKSRLLSDRFSAERPKGSFSTLEIQRTEQGDSAMYLCASSRGQGGEEPQHFGDGTRLSIL.

This clone was found a few times. The chain uses TRBV6-1 and TRBJ2-1, with 9 bases matching TRBD1. The CDR3 runs 16 residues. Unmatched junction bases numbered 10, after V lost 3 bases and J lost 7 bases. Germline V gene data show CDR1 as MNHNS and CDR2 as SASEGT. CDR3 amino acids: CASSDLPGQGSNEQFF. The DNA of the CDR3 is TGTGCCAGCAGTGACCTACCGGGACAGGGTAGTAATGAGCAGTTCTTC.

This chain uses TRBV5-1 with TRBJ1-2; maybe TRBD1 (6 bases). The CDR3 sequence is 13 residues long. Germline lookup yields CDR1 SGHRS and CDR2 YFSETQ. Trimming shortened V by 4 bases and J by 3 bases, and 10 bases separated the two germline ends. CDR3 residues: CASSPSGDYGYTF. The CDR3 coding sequence is TGCGCCAGCAGCCCGTCAGGGGACTATGGCTACACCTTC.

The chain is built from TRBV30 and TRBJ1-5; D possibly corresponds to TRBD1 (5 bases). CDR3 length: 15 residues. Trimming stripped 2 bases from V and 3 bases from J, with 14 bases between. Germline V gives CDR1 GTSNPN, CDR2 SVGIG (reference sequence). The CDR3, as DNA: TGTGCCTGGAGTTTACAGGAACCCCTCAATCAGCCCCAGCATTTT. Its protein is CAWSLQEPLNQPQHF.

Regarding this clone: A read error may account for a junction end that differs from germline. The J gene is TRBJ1-6, the V gene TRBV6-1; D unclear. CDR3 size: 17 residues. The germline CDR1 and CDR2 sequences are MNHNS and SASEGT. The CDR3 sequence is CASSEVGKGGTNSPPHF. The CDR3 coding sequence is TGTGCCAGCAGTGAAGTTGGAAAGGGAGGTACGAATTCACCCCCCCACTTT.

This clone was seen just once. The chain carries TRBV7-9 and TRBJ1-3; TRBD1 agrees at 9 bases. The CDR3 spans 16 residues. From germline, CDR1 is SEHNR and CDR2 FQNEAQ (reference sequence). The J segment lost 1 base and the V segment lost 3 bases, leaving 4 bases of the junction unmatched. In DNA, the CDR3 is TGTGCCAGCAGCTTGGAGGGACAGGGATCTGGAAACACCATATATTTT. Translation: CASSLEGQGSGNTIYF.

The CDR3 reads CSPHGYTF. Here the CDR3 DNA reads TGCAGCCCTCATGGCTACACCTTC. V gene TRBV20-1 combines with J gene TRBJ1-2; no clear D. CDR3 length equals 8 residues. Germline CDR1 and CDR2: DFQATT and SNEGSKA (reference sequence).

The DNA for the CDR3 is TGTGCCACCAGTGATTCGGTTTTCTCTGGGGCCAACGTCCTGACTTTC. It translates to CATSDSVFSGANVLTF. This rearrangement joins TRBV24-1 to TRBJ2-6; D gene unclear. The CDR3 has 16 residues. CDR1 is KGHDR and CDR2 is SFDVKD in the germline V gene. The germline V and J ends were trimmed by 2 bases and 0 bases, with 7 bases remaining between them.

V and J are TRBV5-1 and TRBJ2-3; D is possibly TRBD2 (5 bases). Germline loops: CDR1 SGHRS, CDR2 YFSETQ. The CDR3 is made up of 15 amino acids. V lost 4 bases to trimming and J lost 4 bases, with 16 bases between them. In nucleotides, the CDR3 is TGCGCCAGCAGCCTGGGCCGCGGGTGGTCAGATACGCAGTATTTT. Amino acid sequence: CASSLGRGWSDTQYF.

The rearrangement joins TRBV5-5 to TRBJ2-1; 9 bases are shared with TRBD1. Germline CDR1 and CDR2: SGHKS and YYEKEE (reference sequence). V was pared by 2 bases and J by 2 bases, with 5 bases of the junction left unmatched. The CDR3 has 16 amino acids. The CDR3 bases are TGTGCCAGCAGCTTCACAACAGGGGGCCCCTACAATGAGCAGTTCTTC. Its protein product is CASSFTTGGPYNEQFF.

The DNA of the CDR3 is TGCAGTGCTAGTCAGGGGACTGGAAACACCATATATTTT. Translated, it gives CSASQGTGNTIYF. This sequence joins TRBV20-1 and TRBJ1-3, with D perhaps matching TRBD1 (6 bases). The CDR3 length is 13 residues. Germline CDR1 is DFQATT and CDR2 is SNEGSKA (reference sequence). V was clipped by 3 bases and J by 2 bases, with 8 bases between them.

The chain recombines TRBV5-1 with TRBJ2-2; 14 nucleotides match TRBD2. CDR3 length: 18 amino acids. The trim removed 0 bases at V and 3 bases at J, leaving 4 bases unmatched. Germline loops: CDR1 SGHRS, CDR2 YFSETQ. The CDR3 loop is CASSLGLAGGLDTGELFF. The CDR3 DNA is TGCGCCAGCAGCTTGGGACTAGCGGGGGGGCTCGACACCGGGGAGCTGTTTTTT.

The chain recombines TRBV2 with TRBJ1-5; perhaps TRBD1 as D (5 bases). The CDR3 runs 13 residues. The V end was cut by 1 base, the J end by 11 bases, with 12 bases between. The germline CDR1 and CDR2 sequences are SNHLY and FYNNEI. Here the CDR3 DNA reads TGTGCCAGCAGTGAAGGGGGGGTTTTGGCCCAGCATTTT. Amino acids: CASSEGGVLAQHF.

This rearrangement joins TRBV5-1 to TRBJ2-3; TRBD2 agrees at 8 bases. J gave up 2 bases and V 0 bases, and 8 bases lay outside the gene matches. This CDR3 has 17 amino acids. In germline, CDR1 is SGHRS, CDR2 YFSETQ. CDR3 in amino acids: CASSLVPSSGHTDTQYF. Here the CDR3 DNA reads TGCGCCAGCAGCTTGGTTCCCTCTAGCGGGCACACAGATACGCAGTATTTT.

A few counts support this clone. The chain recombines TRBV4-1 with TRBJ1-4, with 8 bases identical to TRBD1. Per germline, CDR1 MGHRA and CDR2 YSYEKL. The CDR3 covers 15 residues. Unmatched junction bases numbered 8, after V lost 0 bases and J lost 11 bases. The CDR3: CASSQDRQGAAKLFF. The DNA of the CDR3 is TGCGCCAGCAGCCAAGATCGGCAGGGGGCCGCTAAACTGTTTTTT.

The chain carries TRBV28 and TRBJ2-5; 10 positions agree with TRBD2. The CDR3 has 15 amino acids. CDR1 and CDR2 (germline): MDHEN, SYDVKM. J gave up 2 bases and V 7 bases, and 7 bases lay outside the gene matches. CDR3 bases: TGTGCCAGCACTTCCCCAGCGGGGGGGCAAGAGACCCAGTACTTC. The encoded protein is CASTSPAGGQETQYF.

The CDR3 region has the DNA TGTGCCAGCATCTCCGGGGGGTTGAACACTGAAGCTTTCTTT. Residues: CASISGGLNTEAFF. The rearrangement joins TRBV5-5 to TRBJ1-1; possibly TRBD1 for D (5 bases). V lost 6 bases and J lost 0, with 12 bases in between. Germline CDR1 SGHKS, CDR2 YYEKEE (reference sequence). The CDR3 is 14 amino acids.